The next 11 T cell receptor beta chains were all read from a single sample in a study of shared clonotypes between healthy human individuals. Method: immunoSEQ multiplex PCR; TCRdb's copy keeps in-frame clones and lacks some. The sample shows nearly 1,000,000 clones, 70% to 85% of them seen only once. Input material: memory CD4+ T cells sorted from blood. Subset of the sample: CD45RA-negative fraction. The receptor set was obtained from a man aged 18-30 years in good health.

V gene TRBV29-1 combines with J gene TRBJ2-7; TRBD1 matches at 9 bases. There are 14 residues in the CDR3. CDR1 is SQVTM and CDR2 is ANQGSEA in the germline V gene. The V segment lost 7 bases and the J segment 6 bases; nucleotides outside the gene matches: 13. The CDR3 DNA reads as TGCAGCGCCGCGTCGGGGACAGGGATAGCCGAGCAGTACTTC. Translating it yields CSAASGTGIAEQYF.

This clone is medium-sized (0.01 to 0.1%). Within the sample, other DNA sequences also encode this same CDR3. The genes are TRBV7-2 and TRBJ2-2, with D unclear. This CDR3 is 12 amino acids long. Germline CDR1 SGHTA, CDR2 FQGNSA. Trimming took 1 base from V and 6 from J, leaving 3 bases between them. CDR3 nucleotides: TGTGCCAGCAGCTTAGACTCCGGGGAGCTGTTTTTT. Translation: CASSLDSGELFF.

The V gene is TRBV18, the J gene TRBJ2-7; D unresolved. Germline CDR1 KGHSH, CDR2 LQKENI. Trimming cost V 2 bases and J 5 bases, with 7 bases left between them. The CDR3 runs 12 residues. CDR3 bases: TGTGCCAGCTCACCAGTTTCCGACGAGCAGTACTTC. As protein: CASSPVSDEQYF.

The J gene is TRBJ1-6, the V gene TRBV5-1; D call uncertain. Trimming removed 0 bases at V and 0 bases at J, with 10 bases between. Germline V gene lookup returns CDR1 SGHRS and CDR2 YFSETQ. The CDR3 is 17 amino acids. The CDR3 loop is CASSLETVSSYNSPLHF. DNA of the CDR3: TGCGCCAGCAGCTTGGAAACGGTTAGCTCCTATAATTCACCCCTCCACTTT.

The chain employs TRBV29-1 and TRBJ2-1; 10 bases map to TRBD1. Trimming removed 7 bases from V and 6 bases from J; junction bases left unmatched: 6. Germline CDR1 reads SQVTM; CDR2 reads ANQGSEA. This CDR3 has 13 residues. DNA for the CDR3: TGCAGCGCCCAAGGGACAGGGGTCAATGAGCAGTTCTTC. It specifies CSAQGTGVNEQFF.

Turning to this clone: Different DNA sequences within this sample yield the same CDR3. The gene calls are TRBV30 and TRBJ2-7; D is uncertain. Trimming took 3 bases from V and 3 from J, leaving 9 bases between them. The CDR3 covers 12 residues. Germline V gives CDR1 GTSNPN, CDR2 SVGIG (reference sequence). CDR3 coding DNA: TGTGCCTGGAGCACAGCCAGCTACGAGCAGTACTTC. Translation: CAWSTASYEQYF. The entire variable domain, with the rest obtained from reference TRBV30 and TRBJ2-7, is as follows: SQTIHQWPATLVQPVGSPLSLECTVEGTSNPNLYWYRQAAGRGLQLLFYSVGIGQISSEVPQNLSASRPQDRQFILSSKKLLLSDSGFYLCAWSTASYEQYFGPGTRLTVT.

This clone was seen ten or more times. The chain is built from TRBV5-1 and TRBJ2-5; 9 nucleotides match TRBD1. Trimming cost V 0 bases and J 5 bases; bases outside gene matches: 2. Germline loops: CDR1 SGHRS, CDR2 YFSETQ. This CDR3 comprises 14 residues. The CDR3 coding sequence is TGCGCCAGCAGCTTGGGGGACAGGGTGGAGACCCAGTACTTC. It encodes CASSLGDRVETQYF.

The chain employs TRBV6-1 and TRBJ2-7; no clear D. CDR3 length: 13 residues. Germline CDR1 is MNHNS and CDR2 is SASEGT. The V end was cut by 2 bases, the J end by 3 bases, with 8 bases between. The CDR3 reads CASSESPFYEQYF. CDR3 nucleotide sequence: TGTGCCAGCAGTGAATCGCCGTTCTACGAGCAGTACTTC.

The chain recombines TRBV5-1 with TRBJ1-1; the match to TRBD1 covers 8 bases. Germline V gene data show CDR1 as SGHRS and CDR2 as YFSETQ. V dropped 4 bases and J dropped 3; count of bases not matched to a gene: 2. This CDR3 has 13 residues. The CDR3 bases are TGCGCCAGCAGCCAACAGGGGGACACTGAAGCTTTCTTT. This encodes CASSQQGDTEAFF.

The chain employs TRBV2 and TRBJ2-5; the match to TRBD2 covers 10 bases. The CDR3 length is 14 residues. The germline CDR1 and CDR2 sequences are SNHLY and FYNNEI. V was clipped by 3 bases and J by 7 bases; unmatched bases: 5. The CDR3 here is CASSDLAGVGTQYF. The CDR3 DNA reads as TGTGCCAGCAGTGACCTAGCGGGAGTTGGGACCCAGTACTTC.

Note on this clone: Relative to the germline gene, one junction end is altered; a read error may explain this. The rearrangement links TRBV7-3 to TRBJ2-2; 7 positions agree with TRBD1. CDR1 SGHTA and CDR2 FQGTGA come from the germline V gene. The CDR3 has 15 amino acids. CDR3 sequence (DNA): TGTGCCAGCAGTTTAAACAGGGGGAACACCGGGGAGCTGTTTTTT. Protein product: CASSLNRGNTGELFF.